The 5 T cell receptor beta chains below come from one sample, sequenced in a study of T cell clonality in common variable immunodeficiency (dated by TCRdb to between 2014 and 2017). The library was built by means of the immunoSEQ multiplex PCR assay. Drawn from immuneACCESS, this table holds only the in-frame rearrangements with V and J called that TCRdb kept. Clones are partly lost; checked studies trace under half to an unresolved V gene and leave the rest unexplained. The sample counts some 32,000 clones, each observed more than once. The ten top clones hold 3.5% to 4.5% of the sample. What was sequenced was peripheral blood mononuclear cells. The receptors come from a person aged 18 to 70 in good health.

Comment on this clone: The CDR3 extends 3 residues past the end of the read, so its final part is completed from the germline J gene. The chain has TRBV30 and TRBJ1-2; perhaps TRBD1 as D (5 bases). Germline V CDR1 and CDR2: GTSNPN, SVGIG (reference sequence). The length of the CDR3 is 17 residues. CDR3: CAWSTIPKRGRSDTYTF. The CDR3 bases that were read are TGTGCCTGGAGTACTATACCCAAGCGGGGGAGGTCAGATACC.

This clone was counted many times. The sequenced fragment ends 3 residues before the CDR3 boundary, so the rest is inferred from the germline J gene. The rearrangement links TRBV19 to TRBJ2-5; 7 bases map to TRBD2. Germline CDR1 and CDR2: LNHDA and SQIVND (reference sequence). This CDR3 region has 15 residues. J was trimmed by 5 bases and V by 3 bases; bases with no gene match: 9. CDR3 sequence reads: CASSMASGPWETQYF. The sequenced part of the CDR3 DNA is TGTGCCAGTAGTATGGCTAGCGGCCCCTGGGAGACC. Drawing the rest from reference TRBV19 and TRBJ2-5, the complete variable domain is DGGITQSPKYLFRKEGQNVTLSCEQNLNHDAMYWYRQDPGQGLRLIYYSQIVNDFQKGDIAEGYSVSREKKESFPLTVTSAQKNPTAFYLCASSMASGPWETQYFGPGTRLLVL.

This clone was recorded at least ten times. Incomplete CDR3 DNA: TGTGCCAGCAGTTTCGGCAGGGAGGCCTACGAG. Translating gives CASSFGREAYE. The whole CDR3 protein reads CASSFGREAYEQYF. The chain employs TRBV12-3 or TRBV12-4 and TRBJ2-7; perhaps TRBD2 as D (6 bases). From the germline J gene comes the end of the CDR3, since the read stops 3 residues before it. CDR3 size: 14 residues. Trimming took 3 bases from V and 2 from J, leaving 11 bases between them.

Points on this clone: Sequencing ends 3 residues short of the CDR3 end; the germline J gene provides the rest. J is TRBJ1-5 and V is TRBV11-2; no firm D call. V lost 4 bases and J lost 9, with 16 bases in between. The CDR3 has 14 amino acids. Germline loops: CDR1 SGHAT, CDR2 FQNNGV. CDR3 sequence: CASSSGSPSGPQHF. Partial CDR3 DNA: TGTGCCAGCAGCTCCGGGTCTCCGTCCGGGCCC.

This clone was seen repeatedly, ten times or more. The CDR3 protein is CAISSGQGDHSNQPQHF. The sequenced CDR3 bases are TGTGCCATCAGTTCCGGACAGGGAGACCATAGCAATCAGCCC. V is TRBV10-3 and J is TRBJ1-5, with 8 bases matching TRBD1. The read terminates 3 residues before the CDR3 end, so the remaining end is supplied by the germline J gene. The CDR3 is made up of 17 amino acids. Germline V gene data show CDR1 as ENHRY and CDR2 as SYGVKD. The ends lost 5 bases at V and 0 bases at J; junction bases unmatched: 9.